Listed below are T cell receptor beta chains from one sample, sequenced in a study. TCRdb reanalysed the multiplex PCR reads using MiXCR and keeps one entry per CDR3 protein. The sample comprises nearly 700 distinct CDR3 sequences, around 10% of which are singletons, and roughly 10% rests with the top ten. Sequencing was performed on Tregs sorted from blood. These receptor sequences come from a female donor with breast cancer. Each CDR3 is given with its conserved first and last residue. D genes are given only for firm matches. Clone size, where shown, is once, few, many, or a class for clones that have expanded.

J	size	V	D	DNA	CDR3
TRBJ1-2	.	TRBV12-3/TRBV12-4	.	TGTGCCAGCAGACCTGACGGCGGCTATGGCTACACCTTC	CASRPDGGYGYTF
TRBJ1-2	medium-sized	TRBV12-3/TRBV12-4	.	TGTGCCAGCAGGACGGATTATGGCTACACCTTC	CASRTDYGYTF
TRBJ1-2	large	TRBV12-3/TRBV12-4	.	TGTGCCAGCAGCCCCTCAACCGAAGGGCTTTTCTATGGCTACACCTTC	CASSPSTEGLFYGYTF
TRBJ1-2	medium-sized	TRBV12-3/TRBV12-4	.	TGTGCCAGCAGTTTATTAGGGGCCGGTGGCTACACCTTC	CASSLLGAGGYTF
TRBJ1-2	medium-sized	TRBV12-3/TRBV12-4	.	TGTGCCAGCACCCCTGGAGCGAACTATGGCTACACCTTC	CASTPGANYGYTF
TRBJ1-2	few	TRBV12-3/TRBV12-4	TRBD1	TGTGCCAGCAGTGTCTTTGGACAGGCCGGCTATGGCTACACCTTC	CASSVFGQAGYGYTF
TRBJ1-2	large	TRBV12-3/TRBV12-4	.	TGTGCCAGCAGTTTATGGGGATCCTATGGCTACACCTTC	CASSLWGSYGYTF
TRBJ1-2	.	TRBV12-3/TRBV12-4	.	TGTGCCAGCAGTACACAGGGCGCTGGCTATGGCTACACCTTC	CASSTQGAGYGYTF
TRBJ1-2	large	TRBV12-3/TRBV12-4	TRBD1	TGTGCCAGCAGTTTGACAGGGTTGGGTGGCTACACCTTC	CASSLTGLGGYTF
TRBJ1-2	.	TRBV12-3/TRBV12-4	.	TGTGCCAGCAGTTTAGCGCACAGGGTCTCCTATGGCTACACCTTC	CASSLAHRVSYGYTF
TRBJ1-2	.	TRBV12-3/TRBV12-4	.	TGTGCCAGCAGCCAGGACAGAGTCTATGGCTACACCTTC	CASSQDRVYGYTF
TRBJ1-2	large	TRBV12-3/TRBV12-4	.	TGTGCCAGCAGTTTAGAGGGGTACTATGGCTACACCTTC	CASSLEGYYGYTF
TRBJ1-2	large	TRBV12-3/TRBV12-4	TRBD1	TGTGCCAGCAGTTCAGCCGGGACAGGGGATGGCTACACCTTC	CASSSAGTGDGYTF
TRBJ1-2	.	TRBV12-3/TRBV12-4	.	TGTGCCAGCAGGGTATATGGGGCTCGAACAGGCTATGGCTACACCTTC	CASRVYGARTGYGYTF
TRBJ1-2	large	TRBV12-3/TRBV12-4	.	TGTGCCAGCAGCCCCAGAGCCCTAACTTATGGCTACACCTTC	CASSPRALTYGYTF
TRBJ1-2	medium-sized	TRBV12-3/TRBV12-4	TRBD1	TGTGCCAGCAGTTTTAGGGACAGCTATGGCTACACCTTC	CASSFRDSYGYTF
TRBJ1-2	large	TRBV12-3/TRBV12-4	TRBD1	TGTGCCAGCAGTTGGGACAGGAACTATGGCTACACCTTC	CASSWDRNYGYTF
TRBJ1-2	large	TRBV12-3/TRBV12-4	TRBD1	TGTGCCAGCAGCCAACAGGGGAGTGGCTACACCTTC	CASSQQGSGYTF
TRBJ1-2	few	TRBV12-3/TRBV12-4	.	TGTGCCAGCAGTTTCAACTATGGCTACACCTTC	CASSFNYGYTF
TRBJ1-2	medium-sized	TRBV12-5	.	TGTGCTAGTGCCAGCTCTAACTATGGCTACACCTTC	CASASSNYGYTF
TRBJ1-2	large	TRBV12-3/TRBV12-4	TRBD1	TGTGCCAGCAGTCCGGGGACAGGGACCTATGGCTACACCTTC	CASSPGTGTYGYTF
TRBJ1-2	large	TRBV12-3/TRBV12-4	.	TGTGCCAGCAGCATACAGGGTCGGGGCTATGGCTACACCTTC	CASSIQGRGYGYTF
TRBJ1-2	medium-sized	TRBV12-3/TRBV12-4	.	TGTGCCAGCAGTTTATCCCCAGGACTCCCGGCTGGCTACACCTTC	CASSLSPGLPAGYTF
TRBJ1-2	few	TRBV12-3/TRBV12-4	.	TGTGCCAGCAGTAGGGATTTCTATGGCTACACCTTC	CASSRDFYGYTF
TRBJ1-2	once	TRBV12-3/TRBV12-4	.	TGTGCCAGCAGTTCCCGGACGGTCTATGGCTACACCTTC	CASSSRTVYGYTF
TRBJ1-2	.	TRBV12-3/TRBV12-4	.	TGTGCCAGCAATTCCCGGGGCTATGGCTACACCTTC	CASNSRGYGYTF
TRBJ1-2	large	TRBV12-3/TRBV12-4	.	TGTGCCAGCAGTGTTACAGGGAACTATGGCTACACCTTC	CASSVTGNYGYTF
TRBJ1-2	.	TRBV12-3/TRBV12-4	.	TGTGCCAGCAGTCGTTCTCGTAGTAGGGTTTATGGCTACACCTTC	CASSRSRSRVYGYTF
TRBJ1-2	large	TRBV12-3/TRBV12-4	.	TGTGCCAGCAGCCCTATTGGGGCAGGGTGGGGCTACACCTTC	CASSPIGAGWGYTF
TRBJ1-2	large	TRBV12-3/TRBV12-4	.	TGTGCCAGCAGTTGGGGCAGAGCGTATTATGGCTACACCTTC	CASSWGRAYYGYTF
TRBJ1-2	large	TRBV12-3/TRBV12-4	TRBD1	TGTGCCAGCAGTTTGACAGGGTCGAACTATGGCTACACCTTC	CASSLTGSNYGYTF
TRBJ1-2	large	TRBV12-3/TRBV12-4	.	TGTGCCAGCACAGGCGGGAACTATGGCTACACCTTC	CASTGGNYGYTF
TRBJ1-2	medium-sized	TRBV12-3/TRBV12-4	.	TGTGCCAGCAGTTTAGGATATGACGGGGCAGAACGAGGCTACACCTTC	CASSLGYDGAERGYTF
TRBJ1-2	large	TRBV12-3/TRBV12-4	.	TGTGCCAGCAGCATAAGGCTGTTTTATGGCTACACCTTC	CASSIRLFYGYTF
TRBJ1-2	large	TRBV12-3/TRBV12-4	.	TGTGCCAGCAGTGCTTACCCTACAGGCGACTATGGCTACACCTTC	CASSAYPTGDYGYTF
TRBJ1-2	large	TRBV12-3/TRBV12-4	.	TGTGCCAGCAGTTTACGGGCTTCTAACTATGGCTACACCTTC	CASSLRASNYGYTF
TRBJ1-2	.	TRBV12-3/TRBV12-4	.	TGTGCCAGCAGCGCTGCTAACTATGGCTACACCTTC	CASSAANYGYTF
TRBJ1-2	large	TRBV12-3/TRBV12-4	.	TGTGCCAGCATTTTCCTTGGGCCACGGGCCTTCCCGAACTATGGCTACACCTTC	CASIFLGPRAFPNYGYTF
TRBJ1-2	medium-sized	TRBV12-3/TRBV12-4	.	TGTGCCAGCAGTTTAGCCAGGGCTGGCTACACCTTC	CASSLARAGYTF
TRBJ1-2	few	TRBV12-3/TRBV12-4	TRBD1	TGTGCCAGCAGGCCCTGGGACAGGCCCTATGGCTACACCTTC	CASRPWDRPYGYTF
TRBJ1-2	.	TRBV12-3/TRBV12-4	.	TGTGCCAGCAGTCGGGACACCATTATCAACTATGGCTACACCTTC	CASSRDTIINYGYTF
TRBJ1-2	medium-sized	TRBV12-3/TRBV12-4	.	TGTGCCAGCAGTGCTGACATGGAGGGCTATGGCTACACCTTC	CASSADMEGYGYTF
TRBJ1-2	large	TRBV12-3/TRBV12-4	TRBD1	TGTGCCAGCAGTTTTATGGGACAGCCCTATGGCTACACCTTC	CASSFMGQPYGYTF
TRBJ1-2	.	TRBV12-3/TRBV12-4	.	TGTGCCAGCAGTTACAGCCCTGGGGTATACACCTTC	CASSYSPGVYTF
TRBJ1-2	medium-sized	TRBV12-3/TRBV12-4	.	TGTGCCAGCAGTCAAGCTAACTATGGCTACACCTTC	CASSQANYGYTF
TRBJ1-2	many	TRBV12-3/TRBV12-4	TRBD1	TGTGCCAGCAGTTCTGGACAGGCCCGCTGGAGCTATGGCTACACCTTC	CASSSGQARWSYGYTF
TRBJ1-2	few	TRBV12-3/TRBV12-4	TRBD1	TGTGCCAGCAGTTCCCAGACAGGGACTAACGGCTACACCTTC	CASSSQTGTNGYTF
TRBJ1-2	.	TRBV12-3/TRBV12-4	.	TGTGCCAGCAGTTTAGACCGGACTTACGGACCTTATGGCTACACCTTC	CASSLDRTYGPYGYTF